These 24 T cell receptor beta chains share one sample of origin, sequenced in a study of beta chain features in type 1 diabetes. Expressed TCRB transcripts were sequenced, since all the RNA that had been isolated was reverse transcribed. The table came from immunoSEQ multiplex PCR; TCRdb's copy has only in-frame clones and leaves some out. The sample shows 350,000 to 450,000 clones, 11% to 15% of them seen only once. Material for sequencing was naive CD4+ T cells from blood. All receptors derive from a man in his thirties or forties in good health.

This clone was observed a few times. Written as DNA, the CDR3 is TGCGCCAGCAGCCAAGGGGCGCTTGCCGGGGAGCTGTTTTTT. This codes for CASSQGALAGELFF. The chain is built from TRBV4-3 and TRBJ2-2; unclear D gene. The CDR3 is made up of 14 amino acids. Trimming cost V 1 base and J 6 bases, with 9 bases left between them. Germline V gene data show CDR1 as LGHNA and CDR2 as YSLEER.

This clone came up a few times. The rearrangement links TRBV5-4 to TRBJ2-1; no clear D gene. The CDR3 sequence is 16 residues long. V was shortened by 0 bases and J by 0 bases, with 10 bases between the two germline ends. Germline CDR1 is SGHNT and CDR2 is YYREEE (reference sequence). The CDR3 loop is CASSLGRPSSYNEQFF. Written as DNA, the CDR3 is TGTGCCAGCAGCTTGGGTCGGCCAAGCTCCTACAATGAGCAGTTCTTC.

The chain employs TRBV9 and TRBJ2-1, with a weak D call TRBD1 (5 bases). The germline V and J ends were trimmed by 2 bases and 4 bases, with 7 bases remaining between them. This CDR3 has 13 residues. Germline V lookup: CDR1 SGDLS, CDR2 YYNGEE. The CDR3 spells CASSVRDYNEQFF. The CDR3 DNA is TGTGCCAGCAGCGTCAGGGATTACAATGAGCAGTTCTTC.

The gene calls are TRBV7-9 and TRBJ1-2; tentatively, D is TRBD1 (6 bases). V was clipped by 0 bases and J by 8 bases, with 13 bases between them. The CDR3 covers 14 residues. CDR1 and CDR2 from the germline V gene are SEHNR and FQNEAQ (reference sequence). The CDR3 reads CASSLAVDRGGYTF. The CDR3, as DNA: TGTGCCAGCAGCTTAGCGGTGGACAGAGGCGGCTACACCTTC.

The V and J genes are TRBV27 and TRBJ2-7; D tentatively fits TRBD1 or TRBD2 (5 bases each). The CDR3 runs 14 residues. Germline loops: CDR1 MNHEY, CDR2 SMNVEV (reference sequence). Between the trimmed V and J ends, which lost 2 bases and 6 bases, there was a span of 14 bases. CDR3 nucleotides: TGTGCCAGCAGTTTAAGTGGGACCGACGGCGAGCAGTACGTC. It specifies CASSLSGTDGEQYV.

The rearrangement joins TRBV30 to TRBJ2-5; 9 bases line up with TRBD1. CDR1 and CDR2 from the germline V gene are GTSNPN and SVGIG (reference sequence). V dropped 2 bases and J dropped 2; count of bases not matched to a gene: 6. CDR3 length: 15 residues. The CDR3 nucleotides are TGTGCCTGGAGTCAGGGGACAGGGTCGCAAGAGACCCAGTACTTC. Protein sequence: CAWSQGTGSQETQYF.

This clone was detected a few times. This chain joins TRBV18 and TRBJ2-1; D gene uncertain. The V end was cut by 4 bases, the J end by 8 bases, with 6 bases between. The germline V gene has CDR1 KGHSH and CDR2 LQKENI. CDR3 length equals 11 residues. The CDR3 bases are TGTGCCAGCTCACTAGGGTATGAGCAGTTCTTC. Residues: CASSLGYEQFF.

This clone occurred a few times. The gene calls are TRBV9 and TRBJ2-5, with D unclear. V was shortened by 0 bases and J by 1 base, with 10 bases between the two germline ends. The CDR3 contains 15 residues. Germline CDR1 is SGDLS and CDR2 is YYNGEE. For the CDR3, the DNA is TGTGCCAGCAGCGTAGCGGCTAGTGGCCAAGAGACCCAGTACTTC. Its translation: CASSVAASGQETQYF.

This clone was counted between two and nine times. The chain recombines TRBV11-3 with TRBJ2-3, with 11 positions matching TRBD2. The CDR3 runs to 16 residues. Germline lookup yields CDR1 SGHNT and CDR2 YENEEA. V dropped 1 base and J dropped 5; count of bases not matched to a gene: 5. DNA for the CDR3: TGTGCCAGCAGCTTAGGTAGCGGGGGGGCCGGAGATACGCAGTATTTT. Translation gives CASSLGSGGAGDTQYF.

This clone was seen only a few times. V and J are TRBV5-1 and TRBJ2-1; 12 positions match TRBD2. J gave up 9 bases and V 0 bases, and 4 bases lay outside the gene matches. This CDR3 is 15 amino acids long. Germline values: CDR1 SGHRS, CDR2 YFSETQ. DNA for the CDR3: TGCGCCAGCAGCTTGGGACTAGCGGGAGTAAGTGAGCAGTTCTTC. This sequence encodes CASSLGLAGVSEQFF.

This clone has just a few counts. The chain has TRBV9 and TRBJ2-2, with D maybe TRBD2 (6 bases). The CDR3 contains 14 residues. Germline CDR1 reads SGDLS; CDR2 reads YYNGEE. V shed 4 bases and J shed 6 bases, with 13 bases lying between them. The CDR3, as DNA: TGTGCCAGCAGCCCCCACGGGGGAGCCGGGGAGCTGTTTTTT. It is translated as CASSPHGGAGELFF.

The chain uses TRBV14 and TRBJ2-1; D unresolved. Trimming stripped 1 base from V and 9 bases from J, with 7 bases between. The germline V gene has CDR1 SGHDN and CDR2 FVKESK. This CDR3 contains 12 residues. CDR3 protein: CASSQGIGEQFF. DNA for the CDR3: TGTGCCAGCAGCCAAGGGATTGGTGAGCAGTTCTTC.

J is TRBJ2-5 and V is TRBV5-1, with 8 positions matching TRBD1. The CDR3 is made up of 12 amino acids. CDR1 SGHRS and CDR2 YFSETQ come from the germline V gene. V shed 7 bases and J 4 bases; nucleotides not matched to a gene: 3. The CDR3 coding sequence is TGCGCCAGCGGGACAGGAGGAGAGACCCAGTACTTC. Translating it yields CASGTGGETQYF.

Concerning this clone itself: The sample has other DNA sequences that encode this CDR3 too. V gene TRBV18 combines with J gene TRBJ1-2, with no clear D. Trimming removed 0 bases from V and 3 bases from J, with 5 bases in between. This CDR3 has 13 residues. Germline CDR1 is KGHSH and CDR2 is LQKENI. The CDR3 reads CASSPPGDYGYTF. For the CDR3, the DNA is TGTGCCAGCTCACCACCCGGCGACTATGGCTACACCTTC.

The gene calls are TRBV4-1 and TRBJ2-1; the match to TRBD2 covers 7 bases. The CDR3 runs to 14 residues. Trimming cost V 1 base and J 8 bases; bases outside gene matches: 5. Germline V lookup: CDR1 MGHRA, CDR2 YSYEKL. DNA of the CDR3: TGCGCCAGCAGCCAAGCGGGGGGTTTTGATGAGCAGTTCTTC. This gives the protein CASSQAGGFDEQFF.

This clone was found a few times. The chain links TRBV10-3 to TRBJ2-7; D not certain. CDR1 and CDR2 from the germline V gene are ENHRY and SYGVKD. V dropped 0 bases and J dropped 2 bases, with 8 bases sitting between them. This CDR3 contains 14 residues. For the CDR3, the DNA is TGTGCCATCAGTGAGTCGCTGGGCCCCTACGAGCAGTACTTC. Translation gives CAISESLGPYEQYF.

The rearrangement links TRBV7-6 to TRBJ2-5; D remains ambiguous. The ends were cut back, 2 bases at V and 7 bases at J, with 11 bases in the middle. Germline loops: CDR1 SGHVS, CDR2 FNYEAQ. This CDR3 contains 13 residues. Written as DNA, the CDR3 is TGTGCCAGCAGCTTACTAGATCTGGGGACCCAGTACTTC. This sequence encodes CASSLLDLGTQYF.

This chain connects TRBV30 to TRBJ1-5; D unclear. CDR3 length: 12 residues. Germline lookup yields CDR1 GTSNPN and CDR2 SVGIG (reference sequence). Trimming cost V 5 bases and J 3 bases, with 8 bases left between them. CDR3 bases: TGTGCCTGGTCGGCATACAATCAGCCCCAGCATTTT. Its protein product is CAWSAYNQPQHF.

V gene TRBV6-5 combines with J gene TRBJ2-7; the D is unclear. The CDR3 has 11 amino acids. With 7 bases removed from V and 7 bases from J, the gap between germline ends came to 11 bases. Per germline, CDR1 MNHEY and CDR2 SVGAGI. The CDR3 reads CASTKQVEQYV. In DNA form, the CDR3 reads TGTGCCAGCACCAAGCAGGTGGAGCAGTACGTC.

The chain carries TRBV9 and TRBJ2-3; TRBD2 matches 7 bases. The CDR3 is 14 amino acids. In germline, CDR1 is SGDLS, CDR2 YYNGEE. Unmatched junction bases numbered 7, after V lost 3 bases and J lost 6 bases. CDR3 DNA sequence: TGTGCCAGCAGCGACGGGGGGAGTTTCGATACGCAGTATTTT. It yields the protein CASSDGGSFDTQYF. Drawing the rest from reference TRBV9 and TRBJ2-3, the complete variable domain is DSGVTQTPKHLITATGQRVTLRCSPRSGDLSVYWYQQSLDQGLQFLIQYYNGEERAKGNILERFSAQQFPDLHSELNLSSLELGDSALYFCASSDGGSFDTQYFGPGTRLTVL.

The V and J genes are TRBV9 and TRBJ2-7; 11 bases are a match to TRBD2. The CDR3 has 12 amino acids. Germline V CDR1 and CDR2: SGDLS, YYNGEE. DNA for the CDR3: TGTGGGACTAGCGGGCAGGGTTACGAGCAGTACGTC. Protein: CGTSGQGYEQYV.

This clone came up a few times. This rearrangement joins TRBV25-1 to TRBJ1-1; TRBD1 agrees at 11 bases. V trimming: 5 bases; J trimming: 11 bases; junction bases outside the gene matches: 4. Germline CDR1 MGHDK, CDR2 SYGVNS. The CDR3 is made up of 12 amino acids. The CDR3 is CASSRTGGRAFF. In nucleotides, the CDR3 is TGTGCCAGCAGTAGGACAGGGGGCCGGGCTTTCTTT.

This clone appeared a few times. The J gene is TRBJ2-1, the V gene TRBV7-2; 11 nucleotides match TRBD2. V shed 4 bases, J shed 4 bases, and the junction held 0 bases outside the gene matches. Germline CDR1 is SGHTA and CDR2 is FQGNSA. CDR3 length equals 14 residues. The CDR3 loop is CASSSSGRYNEQFF. CDR3 bases: TGTGCCAGCAGCTCTAGCGGGAGGTACAATGAGCAGTTCTTC.

This clone was found a few times. V and J are TRBV4-1 and TRBJ1-2; D might be TRBD1 (6 bases). This CDR3 region has 16 residues. The germline V and J ends were trimmed by 0 bases and 4 bases, with 15 bases remaining between them. Germline V gene sequence: CDR1 MGHRA, CDR2 YSYEKL. This CDR3 reads CASSQDPGGAGYGYTF. Here the CDR3 DNA reads TGCGCCAGCAGCCAAGATCCGGGGGGCGCTGGCTATGGCTACACCTTC.